This T cell receptor beta chain was sequenced during a study of CD4 T cells in relation to SARS-CoV-2 and coronaviruses. Study information: TCR beta CDR3s were sequenced after 10-day antigen culture of PBMCs.

The protocol was immunoSEQ multiplex PCR, while the TCRdb copy is restricted to in-frame clones and leaves out a portion. Of about 38,000 clones in the sample, under 80% were seen once. On this clone itself: As yet, its antigen is unknown.

The CDR3 loop spans 15 amino acids. Germline-derived CDR1 and CDR2 are SGHRS and YFSETQ. The ends were cut back, 4 bases at V and 7 bases at J, with 15 bases in the middle. The receptor was isolated from an adult with COVID-19. The rearrangement uses TRBV5-1 and TRBJ1-6, with D possibly being TRBD1 (5 bases). The sequenced sample consisted of memory CD4+ T cells from PBMCs, cultured in vitro. CDR3 in amino acids: CASSGSWGYNSPLHF. The CDR3 DNA sequence: TGCGCCAGCAGCGGTTCATGGGGGTACAATTCACCCCTCCACTTT.